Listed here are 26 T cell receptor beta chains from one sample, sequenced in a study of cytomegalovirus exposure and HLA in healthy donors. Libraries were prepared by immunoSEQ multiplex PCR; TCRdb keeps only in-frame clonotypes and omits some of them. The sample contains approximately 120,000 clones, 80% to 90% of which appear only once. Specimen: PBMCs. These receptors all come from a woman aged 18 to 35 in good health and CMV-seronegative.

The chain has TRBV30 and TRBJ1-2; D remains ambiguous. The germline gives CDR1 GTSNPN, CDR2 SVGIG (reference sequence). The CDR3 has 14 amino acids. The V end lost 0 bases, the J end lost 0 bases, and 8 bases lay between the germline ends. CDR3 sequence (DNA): TGTGCCTGGAGTGTAGGCAGGACTAACTATGGCTACACCTTC. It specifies CAWSVGRTNYGYTF.

The CDR3 DNA sequence: TGTGCCAGCCAGGACCGGGTAGGATCGGGGGCCCAGTACTTC. It codes for CASQDRVGSGAQYF. The rearrangement joins TRBV6-1 to TRBJ2-5; TRBD2 might be the D (6 bases). The germline V gene encodes CDR1 MNHNS and CDR2 SASEGT. This CDR3 is 14 amino acids long. V lost 8 bases and J 9 bases, leaving 22 bases between the germline ends.

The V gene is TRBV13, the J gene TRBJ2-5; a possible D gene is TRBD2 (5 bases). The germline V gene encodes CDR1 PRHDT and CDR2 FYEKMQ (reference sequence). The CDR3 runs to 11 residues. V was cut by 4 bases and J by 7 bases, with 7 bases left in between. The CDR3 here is CASSSGGTQYF. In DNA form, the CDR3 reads TGTGCCAGCAGCTCCGGAGGGACCCAGTACTTC.

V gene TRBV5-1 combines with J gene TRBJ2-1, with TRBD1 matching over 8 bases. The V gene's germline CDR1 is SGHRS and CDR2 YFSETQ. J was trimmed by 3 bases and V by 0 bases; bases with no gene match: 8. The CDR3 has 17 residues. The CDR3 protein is CASSLATGRGLYNEQFF. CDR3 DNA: TGCGCCAGCAGCTTGGCCACTGGCAGGGGGCTCTACAATGAGCAGTTCTTC.

CDR3 nucleotides: TGCGCCAGCAGGGGGGAGCCGGGACAGGCCTCCTACGAGCAGTACTTC. Its translation is CASRGEPGQASYEQYF. The chain combines TRBV5-1 with TRBJ2-7, with TRBD1 matching over 8 bases. The CDR3 has 16 amino acids. The trim removed 5 bases at V and 0 bases at J, leaving 10 bases unmatched. CDR1 is SGHRS, CDR2 YFSETQ, per germline.

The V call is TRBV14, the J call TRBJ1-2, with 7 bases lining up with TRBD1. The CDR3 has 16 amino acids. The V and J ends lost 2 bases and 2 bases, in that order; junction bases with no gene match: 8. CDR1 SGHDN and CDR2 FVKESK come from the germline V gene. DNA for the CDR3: TGTGCCAGCAGCCAACTCACCAAAGGGGGCAACTATGGCTACACCTTC. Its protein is CASSQLTKGGNYGYTF.

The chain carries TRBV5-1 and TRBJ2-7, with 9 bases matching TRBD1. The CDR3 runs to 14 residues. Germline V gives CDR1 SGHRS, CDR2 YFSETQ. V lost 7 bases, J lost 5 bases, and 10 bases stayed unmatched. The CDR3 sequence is CASRTGETIDEQYF. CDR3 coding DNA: TGCGCCAGCCGGACAGGGGAAACTATCGACGAGCAGTACTTC.

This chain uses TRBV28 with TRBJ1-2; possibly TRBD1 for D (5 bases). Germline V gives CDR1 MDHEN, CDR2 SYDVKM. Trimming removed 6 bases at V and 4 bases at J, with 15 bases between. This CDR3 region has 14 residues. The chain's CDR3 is CASSLGGSGYGYTF. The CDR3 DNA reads TGTGCCAGCAGCCTTGGGGGGTCTGGCTATGGCTACACCTTC.

The CDR3 here is CASSQRVGYNEQFF. The CDR3 coding sequence is TGTGCCAGCAGCCAGCGGGTAGGGTACAATGAGCAGTTCTTC. V usage is TRBV7-6 and J usage is TRBJ2-1, with D possibly matching TRBD2 (6 bases). The V gene lost 5 bases and the J gene lost 4 bases, with 12 bases spanning the gap. The germline V gene has CDR1 SGHVS and CDR2 FNYEAQ. This CDR3 is 14 amino acids long.

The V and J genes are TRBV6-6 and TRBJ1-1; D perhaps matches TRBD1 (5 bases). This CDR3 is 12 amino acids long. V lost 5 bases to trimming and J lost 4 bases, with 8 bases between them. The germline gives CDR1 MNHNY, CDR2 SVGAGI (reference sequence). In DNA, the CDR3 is TGTGCCAGCAGTCGACAGTCCACTGAAGCTTTCTTT. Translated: CASSRQSTEAFF.

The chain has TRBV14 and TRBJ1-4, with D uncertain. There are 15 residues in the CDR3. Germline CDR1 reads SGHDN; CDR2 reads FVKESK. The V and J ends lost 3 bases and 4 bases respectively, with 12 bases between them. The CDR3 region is CASSQSTVLNEKLFF. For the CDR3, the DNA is TGTGCCAGCAGCCAGAGTACAGTCCTTAATGAAAAACTGTTTTTT.

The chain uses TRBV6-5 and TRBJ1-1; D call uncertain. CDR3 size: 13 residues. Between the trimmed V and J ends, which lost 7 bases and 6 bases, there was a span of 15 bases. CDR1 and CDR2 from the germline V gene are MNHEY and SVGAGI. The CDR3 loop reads CASKPRQVPEAFF. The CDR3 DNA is TGTGCCAGCAAACCCCGCCAGGTTCCTGAAGCTTTCTTT.

The CDR3 DNA reads TGTGCCAGCAGCCCGGGAGGGGCGTTCGGTGAAAAACTGTTTTTT. This gives the protein CASSPGGAFGEKLFF. This chain connects TRBV5-4 to TRBJ1-4; a weak D match, TRBD1 (5 bases). With 4 bases removed from V and 7 bases from J, the gap between germline ends came to 17 bases. Germline assignment: CDR1 SGHNT and CDR2 YYREEE (reference sequence). There are 15 residues in the CDR3.

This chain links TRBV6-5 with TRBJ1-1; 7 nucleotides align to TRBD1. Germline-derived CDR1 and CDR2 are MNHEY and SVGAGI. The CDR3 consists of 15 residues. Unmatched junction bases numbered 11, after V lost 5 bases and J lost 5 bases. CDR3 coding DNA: TGTGCCAGCAGTCACTGGACAGGAAGGCCGACTGAAGCTTTCTTT. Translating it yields CASSHWTGRPTEAFF.

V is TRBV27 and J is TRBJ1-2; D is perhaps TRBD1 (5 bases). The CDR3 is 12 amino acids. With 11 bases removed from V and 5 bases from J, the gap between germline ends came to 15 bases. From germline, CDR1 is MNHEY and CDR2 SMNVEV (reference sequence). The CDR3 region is CALGTGRYGYTF. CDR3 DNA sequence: TGTGCCCTAGGGACCGGGAGATATGGCTACACCTTC.

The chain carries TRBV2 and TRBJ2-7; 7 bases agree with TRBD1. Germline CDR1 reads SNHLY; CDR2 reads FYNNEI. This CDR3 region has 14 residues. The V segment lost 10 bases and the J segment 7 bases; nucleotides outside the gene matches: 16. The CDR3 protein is CATKQTGVGKEQYF. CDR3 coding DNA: TGTGCCACCAAACAAACAGGGGTGGGGAAGGAGCAGTACTTC. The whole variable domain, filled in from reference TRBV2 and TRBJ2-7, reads EPEVTQTPSHQVTQMGQEVILRCVPISNHLYFYWYRQILGQKVEFLVSFYNNEISEKSEIFDDQFSVERPDGSNFTLKIRSTKLEDSAMYFCATKQTGVGKEQYFGPGTRLTVT.

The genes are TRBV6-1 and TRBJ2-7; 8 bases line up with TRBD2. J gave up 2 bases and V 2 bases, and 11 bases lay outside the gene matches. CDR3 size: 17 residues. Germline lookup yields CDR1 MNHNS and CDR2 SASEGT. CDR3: CASSESGGGLTPYEQYF. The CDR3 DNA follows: TGTGCCAGCAGTGAAAGCGGGGGTGGCCTGACCCCCTACGAGCAGTACTTC.

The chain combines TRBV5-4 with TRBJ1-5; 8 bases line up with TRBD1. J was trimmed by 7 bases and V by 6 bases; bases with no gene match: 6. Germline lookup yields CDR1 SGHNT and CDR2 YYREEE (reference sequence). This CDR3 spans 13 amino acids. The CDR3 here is CASTRDRRQPQHF. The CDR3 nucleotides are TGTGCCAGCACCCGGGACAGGCGACAGCCCCAGCATTTT.

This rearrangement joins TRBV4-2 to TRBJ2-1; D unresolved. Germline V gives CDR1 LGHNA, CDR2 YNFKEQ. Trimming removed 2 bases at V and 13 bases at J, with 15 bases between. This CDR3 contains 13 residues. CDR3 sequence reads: CASSQTTETSQFF. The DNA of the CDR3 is TGTGCCAGCAGCCAAACCACAGAAACTTCCCAGTTCTTC.

The CDR3, as DNA: TGCGCCAGCAGCCAAAGACTAGCGGGGATTCTGTCAGATACGCAGTATTTT. Amino acids: CASSQRLAGILSDTQYF. V is TRBV4-3 and J is TRBJ2-3, with TRBD2 matching 11 bases. After removal of 2 bases from V and 4 bases from J, the junction contained 8 bases not matched to a gene. The germline V gene has CDR1 LGHNA and CDR2 YSLEER. The CDR3 has 17 amino acids.

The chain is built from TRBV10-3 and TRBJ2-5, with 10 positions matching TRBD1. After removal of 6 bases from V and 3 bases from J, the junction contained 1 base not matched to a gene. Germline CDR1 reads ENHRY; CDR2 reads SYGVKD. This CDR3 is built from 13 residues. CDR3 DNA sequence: TGTGCCATCAGCGGGACAGGGGAAGAGACCCAGTACTTC. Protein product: CAISGTGEETQYF.

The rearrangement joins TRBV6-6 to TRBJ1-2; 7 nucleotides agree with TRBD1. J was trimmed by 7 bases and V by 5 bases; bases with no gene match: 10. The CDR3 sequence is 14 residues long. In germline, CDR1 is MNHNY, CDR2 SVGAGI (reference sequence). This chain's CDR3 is CASSAPGGSPGYTF. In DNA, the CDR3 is TGTGCCAGCAGTGCGCCAGGGGGTAGTCCTGGCTACACCTTC.

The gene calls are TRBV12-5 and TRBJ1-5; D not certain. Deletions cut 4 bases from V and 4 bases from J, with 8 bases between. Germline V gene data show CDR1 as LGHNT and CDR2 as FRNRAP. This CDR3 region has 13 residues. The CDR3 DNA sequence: TGTGCTAGTGGTTACACGACAAATCAGCCCCAGCATTTT. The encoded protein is CASGYTTNQPQHF.

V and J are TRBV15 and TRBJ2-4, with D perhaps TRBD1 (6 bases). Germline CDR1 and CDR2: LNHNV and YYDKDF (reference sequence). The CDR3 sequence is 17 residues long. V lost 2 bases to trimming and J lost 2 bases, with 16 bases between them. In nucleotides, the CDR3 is TGTGCCACCAGCAGACGAGGCAGGGGTCAGTCCAAAAACATTCAGTACTTC. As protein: CATSRRGRGQSKNIQYF.

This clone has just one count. The CDR3 protein is CASSYRGPREAQETQYF. CDR3 DNA sequence: TGTGCCAGCAGCTATAGGGGACCGCGGGAGGCGCAAGAGACCCAGTACTTC. This chain links TRBV5-8 with TRBJ2-5; TRBD2 agrees at 8 bases. Trimming at V came to 3 bases and at J to 2 bases, leaving 12 bases not matched to a gene. CDR3 size: 17 residues. Germline V gene lookup returns CDR1 SGHTS and CDR2 YDEGEE.

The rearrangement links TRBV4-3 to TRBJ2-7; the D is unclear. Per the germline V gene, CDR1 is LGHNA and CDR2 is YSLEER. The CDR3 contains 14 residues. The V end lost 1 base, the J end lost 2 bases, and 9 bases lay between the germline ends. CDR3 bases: TGCGCCAGCAGCCAAGCTCGCAGTGCCTACGAGCAGTACTTC. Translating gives CASSQARSAYEQYF.